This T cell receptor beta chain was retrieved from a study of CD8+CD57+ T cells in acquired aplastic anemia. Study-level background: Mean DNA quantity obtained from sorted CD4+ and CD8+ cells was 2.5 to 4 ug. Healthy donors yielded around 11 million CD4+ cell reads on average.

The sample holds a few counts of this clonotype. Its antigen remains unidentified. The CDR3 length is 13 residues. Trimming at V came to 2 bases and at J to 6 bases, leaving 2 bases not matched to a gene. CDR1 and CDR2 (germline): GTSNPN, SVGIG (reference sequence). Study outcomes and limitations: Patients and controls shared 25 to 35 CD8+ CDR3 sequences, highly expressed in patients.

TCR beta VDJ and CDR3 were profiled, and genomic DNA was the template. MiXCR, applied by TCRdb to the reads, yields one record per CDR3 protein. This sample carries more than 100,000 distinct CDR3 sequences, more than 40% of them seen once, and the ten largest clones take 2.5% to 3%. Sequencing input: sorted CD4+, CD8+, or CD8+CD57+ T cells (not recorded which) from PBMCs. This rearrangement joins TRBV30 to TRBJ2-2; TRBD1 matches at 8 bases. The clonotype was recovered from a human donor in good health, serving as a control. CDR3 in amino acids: CAWSKTGAGELFF. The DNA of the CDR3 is TGTGCCTGGAGTAAGACAGGGGCCGGGGAGCTGTTTTTT.